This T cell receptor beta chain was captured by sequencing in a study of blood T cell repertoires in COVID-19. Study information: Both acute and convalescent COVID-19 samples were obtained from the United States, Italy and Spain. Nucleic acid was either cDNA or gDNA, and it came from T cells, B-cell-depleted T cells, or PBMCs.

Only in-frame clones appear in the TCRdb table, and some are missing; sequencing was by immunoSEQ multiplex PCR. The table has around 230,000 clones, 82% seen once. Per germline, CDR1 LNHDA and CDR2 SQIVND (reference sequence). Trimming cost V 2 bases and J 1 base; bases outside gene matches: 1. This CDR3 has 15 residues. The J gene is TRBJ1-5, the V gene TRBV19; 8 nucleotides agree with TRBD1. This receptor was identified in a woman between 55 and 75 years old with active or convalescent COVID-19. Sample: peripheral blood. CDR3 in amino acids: CASSIRTGSNQPQHF. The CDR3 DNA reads TGTGCCAGTAGTATAAGGACAGGGAGCAATCAGCCCCAGCATTTT.